This entry is about one T cell receptor beta chain. This entry is derived from a study of shared clonotypes between healthy human individuals. In the authors' methods: Filtering differed since immunoSEQ provided only junctions, with no quality scores. Profiled with immunoSEQ multiplex PCR; TCRdb holds only in-frame clones, not every one. V, J and clone size were drawn from that table, and D and trimming were deduced from the DNA. The table records over 950,000 clones, 60% to 85% of them present only once. V lost 1 base and J lost 4, with 24 bases in between. Germline V lookup: CDR1 SGHVS, CDR2 FQNEAQ. This CDR3 comprises 19 residues.

The origin of this receptor is a man younger than 30 in good health. Some clones in this sample may be carry-over from other donors' samples. Sequenced input: memory CD4+ T cells from PBMCs. This sample's subset: CD45RA-negative fraction. This chain uses TRBV7-8 with TRBJ2-3, with D possibly called TRBD1 or TRBD2 (6 bases each). CDR3 nucleotide sequence: TGTGCCAGCAGCTTAGTAGGGACTGGGGGCAATTTACCCCCAGATACGCAGTATTTT. Its translation: CASSLVGTGGNLPPDTQYF.